This T cell receptor beta chain is from a study of T cells in Graves' hyperthyroidism and ophthalmopathy. General study findings and limits: Progression to ophthalmopathy was predicted a median of approximately 6.4 months early. Ophthalmopathy was separated from stable hyperthyroidism by a 13 V-J model.

The investigators amplified TCR beta CDR3 regions from RNA transcripts. The HTBI primer set served for first-round RT-PCR of the TCR CDR3. One entry per CDR3 protein, called by TCRdb with MiXCR from the multiplex PCR reads. The sample lists under 300,000 distinct CDR3 sequences; approximately 15% were seen once. V gave up 3 bases and J gave up 6 bases; unmatched junction bases: 2. The CDR3 contains 13 residues. Germline CDR1 reads SGHRS; CDR2 reads YFSETQ. In this sample, this clonotype turned up many times. Its cognate antigen is unknown. Recently diagnosed hyperthyroidism of less than 2 months' duration affected patients aged 18 to 65.

The chain uses TRBV5-1 and TRBJ1-5; 8 bases fit TRBD1. Sequenced sample: blood. The sequence was obtained from a woman in her thirties or forties with Graves' hyperthyroidism that later progressed to Graves' ophthalmopathy. CDR3 residues: CASSSTGGQPQHF. CDR3 coding DNA: TGCGCCAGCAGCTCCACAGGGGGTCAGCCCCAGCATTTT. The full variable domain, its missing parts supplied by reference TRBV5-1 and TRBJ1-5, is KAGVTQTPRYLIKTRGQQVTLSCSPISGHRSVSWYQQTPGQGLQFLFEYFSETQRNKGNFPGRFSGRQFSNSRSEMNVSTLELGDSALYLCASSSTGGQPQHFGDGTRLSIL.